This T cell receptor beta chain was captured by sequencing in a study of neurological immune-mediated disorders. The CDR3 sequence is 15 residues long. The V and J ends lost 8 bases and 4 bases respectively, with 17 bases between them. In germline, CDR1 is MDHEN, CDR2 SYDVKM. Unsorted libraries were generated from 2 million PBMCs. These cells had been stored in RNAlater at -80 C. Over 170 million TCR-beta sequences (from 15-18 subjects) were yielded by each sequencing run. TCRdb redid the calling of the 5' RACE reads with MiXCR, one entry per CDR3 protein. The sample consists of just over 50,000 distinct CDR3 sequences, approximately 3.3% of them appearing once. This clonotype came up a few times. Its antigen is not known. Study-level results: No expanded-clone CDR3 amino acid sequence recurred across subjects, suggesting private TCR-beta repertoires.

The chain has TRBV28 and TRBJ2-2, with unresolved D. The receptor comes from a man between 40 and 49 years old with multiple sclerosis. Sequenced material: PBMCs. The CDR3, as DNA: TGTGCCAGCCGAGCGAGCCGCACAGCCACCGGGGAGCTGTTTTTT. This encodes CASRASRTATGELFF.